Listed here are 25 T cell receptor beta chains from one sample, sequenced in a study of cytomegalovirus exposure and HLA in healthy donors. Generated by immunoSEQ multiplex PCR, the TCRdb table keeps only in-frame clones and is missing some. Here the sample spans 150,000 to 200,000 clones, roughly 80% being singletons. The sample consisted of PBMCs. The receptors were gathered from a man aged 30-40 years in good health and CMV-seropositive.

This chain connects TRBV4-3 to TRBJ2-2, with a weak D call TRBD1 (6 bases). The germline gives CDR1 LGHNA, CDR2 YSLEER. Trimming removed 4 bases from V and 1 base from J, with 16 bases in between. The CDR3 length is 17 residues. This CDR3 is CASSLSNRERNTGELFF. In DNA, the CDR3 is TGCGCCAGCAGCCTATCGAACAGGGAGAGGAACACCGGGGAGCTGTTTTTT.

The chain combines TRBV5-6 with TRBJ1-5; 10 bases match TRBD1. The trim removed 3 bases at V and 2 bases at J, leaving 5 bases unmatched. This CDR3 has 16 residues. The germline CDR1 and CDR2 sequences are SGHDT and YYEEEE. The CDR3 spells CASSSGQGRGNQPQHF. CDR3 nucleotide sequence: TGTGCCAGCAGCTCGGGACAGGGGAGGGGCAATCAGCCCCAGCATTTT.

CDR3 residues: CASSKIQQARGYGYEQYF. The CDR3 nucleotides read TGTGCCAGCAGCAAAATCCAGCAGGCCAGGGGGTACGGGTACGAGCAGTACTTC. The chain recombines TRBV21-1 with TRBJ2-7; TRBD1 reflects the table's D call only, with no check against the DNA. TRBV21-1 is a known pseudogene. CDR3 length equals 18 residues.

This clone is a singleton in its sample. The chain links TRBV14 to TRBJ1-3; D gene uncertain. V was cut by 4 bases and J by 0 bases, with 10 bases left in between. Germline CDR1 reads SGHDN; CDR2 reads FVKESK. The CDR3 length is 15 residues. DNA of the CDR3: TGTGCCAGCAGCCCCACAGCTTTCTCTGGAAACACCATATATTTT. Amino acids: CASSPTAFSGNTIYF. Together with reference TRBV14 and TRBJ1-3, the CDR3 gives the full variable domain: EAGVTQFPSHSVIEKGQTVTLRCDPISGHDNLYWYRRVMGKEIKFLLHFVKESKQDESGMPNNRFLAERTGGTYSTLKVQPAELEDSGVYFCASSPTAFSGNTIYFGEGSWLTVV.

The chain uses TRBV19 and TRBJ2-6, with 8 bases aligning to TRBD1. With V trimmed by 7 bases and J by 0 bases, 14 bases remained unmatched. The CDR3 loop spans 19 amino acids. Germline CDR1 is LNHDA and CDR2 is SQIVND (reference sequence). CDR3 region: CASNLRGPQLSSGANVLTF. Written as DNA, the CDR3 is TGTGCCAGTAACCTCAGGGGGCCCCAATTGTCCTCTGGGGCCAACGTCCTGACTTTC.

The chain couples TRBV9 to TRBJ2-1; D is uncertain. Germline CDR1 reads SGDLS; CDR2 reads YYNGEE. The V and J ends lost 3 bases and 1 base respectively, with 14 bases between them. The CDR3 totals 16 residues. The CDR3 nucleotides are TGTGCCAGCAGCGACTCCGGGTGGCCGTCCTACAATGAGCAGTTCTTC. Residues: CASSDSGWPSYNEQFF.

Written as DNA, the CDR3 is TGTGCCAGCAGCCAAGGGGAGCGGGGGGCCCAAGAGACCCAGTACTTC. It translates to CASSQGERGAQETQYF. The chain carries TRBV14 and TRBJ2-5, with 9 positions matching TRBD2. CDR1 SGHDN and CDR2 FVKESK come from the germline V gene. The CDR3 has 16 residues. The junction had 4 bases not matched to a gene; V was cut back by 1 base and J by 1 base. Looking up the rest from reference TRBV14 and TRBJ2-5 gives the full variable domain: EAGVTQFPSHSVIEKGQTVTLRCDPISGHDNLYWYRRVMGKEIKFLLHFVKESKQDESGMPNNRFLAERTGGTYSTLKVQPAELEDSGVYFCASSQGERGAQETQYFGPGTRLLVL.

The chain uses TRBV5-1 and TRBJ1-1; 8 bases fit TRBD1. Germline CDR1 SGHRS, CDR2 YFSETQ. This CDR3 comprises 14 residues. After removal of 2 bases from V and 3 bases from J, the junction contained 3 bases not matched to a gene. CDR3 DNA sequence: TGCGCCAGCAGCTTTGGACAGGGTGACACTGAAGCTTTCTTT. Translating gives CASSFGQGDTEAFF.

The CDR3 nucleotides are TGCGCCAGCAGCCAAGGGCAGGGGGAAGGCTACGAGCAGTACTTC. Its protein product is CASSQGQGEGYEQYF. This chain links TRBV4-1 with TRBJ2-7; 7 nucleotides match TRBD1. This CDR3 region has 15 residues. Germline-derived CDR1 and CDR2 are MGHRA and YSYEKL. V dropped 1 base and J dropped 3; count of bases not matched to a gene: 6.

DNA of the CDR3: TGTGCCAGCTCCCGGGGACAGCTTGAGTCAGGCTACACCTTC. It encodes CASSRGQLESGYTF. J is TRBJ1-2 and V is TRBV18, with 7 bases lining up with TRBD1. Trimming cost V 6 bases and J 8 bases; bases outside gene matches: 12. The germline gives CDR1 KGHSH, CDR2 LQKENI. The CDR3 length is 14 residues.

The chain links TRBV27 to TRBJ2-3, with 7 bases matching TRBD1. The CDR3 has 14 residues. Germline V lookup: CDR1 MNHEY, CDR2 SMNVEV (reference sequence). V shed 1 base and J 11 bases; nucleotides not matched to a gene: 9. The CDR3, as DNA: TGTGCCAGCAGTTTATTGATCCCGACAGGGATGCAGTATTTT. Its translation is CASSLLIPTGMQYF.

A single count supports this clone. The chain has TRBV18 and TRBJ2-3; D remains ambiguous. CDR1 and CDR2 from the germline V gene are KGHSH and LQKENI. The CDR3 spans 12 residues. Trimming stripped 4 bases from V and 5 bases from J, with 7 bases between. The CDR3, as DNA: TGTGCCAGCTCACGAGAGGTAGATACGCAGTATTTT. This encodes CASSREVDTQYF.

V and J are TRBV6-1 and TRBJ2-7, with 8 nucleotides matching TRBD1. CDR1 is MNHNS, CDR2 SASEGT, per germline. This CDR3 is built from 13 residues. The trim removed 6 bases at V and 5 bases at J, leaving 6 bases unmatched. DNA of the CDR3: TGTGCCAGCAGAGTGGACAGGGAGAACGAGCAGTACTTC. This encodes CASRVDRENEQYF.

This clone appeared many times. V gene TRBV10-1 combines with J gene TRBJ2-3, with no clear D. CDR1 is WNHNN, CDR2 SYGVQD, per germline (reference sequence). This CDR3 spans 14 amino acids. V was pared by 4 bases and J by 4 bases, with 12 bases between. The CDR3 bases are TGCGCCAGCAGTGGCAGGCAGCAGCCAGATACGCAGTATTTT. This codes for CASSGRQQPDTQYF.

The chain couples TRBV2 to TRBJ2-1; a weak D match, TRBD2 (7 bases). The CDR3 extends over 12 amino acids. V lost 8 bases and J lost 7, with 12 bases in between. In germline, CDR1 is SNHLY, CDR2 FYNNEI. The DNA of the CDR3 is TGTGCCAGCGGGGGGGCCCGTAATGAGCAGTTCTTC. Translation gives CASGGARNEQFF.

This chain uses TRBV18 with TRBJ1-1; D is possibly TRBD1 (6 bases). CDR3 length: 14 amino acids. Trimming stripped 2 bases from V and 3 bases from J, with 10 bases between. CDR1 is KGHSH and CDR2 is LQKENI in the germline V gene. CDR3 DNA sequence: TGTGCCAGCTCACCATCTTCAGGGGACACTGAAGCTTTCTTT. Translation gives CASSPSSGDTEAFF.

The rearrangement uses TRBV13 and TRBJ2-1; TRBD2 matches 11 bases. Unmatched junction bases numbered 13, after V lost 2 bases and J lost 16 bases. Germline V gene data show CDR1 as PRHDT and CDR2 as FYEKMQ (reference sequence). The CDR3 totals 15 residues. The chain's CDR3 is CASSLLASGGPPPFF. CDR3 in DNA: TGTGCCAGCAGCTTACTAGCTAGCGGGGGGCCTCCACCTTTCTTC.

This clone occurred once. The J gene is TRBJ2-7, the V gene TRBV19, with TRBD1 identical over 7 bases. CDR1 is LNHDA, CDR2 SQIVND, per germline (reference sequence). This CDR3 spans 14 amino acids. The junction had 7 bases not matched to a gene; V was cut back by 8 bases and J by 0 bases. The CDR3 loop reads CASHTGESSYEQYF. The CDR3 region has the DNA TGTGCCAGTCATACAGGGGAAAGCTCCTACGAGCAGTACTTC.

This clone was detected a few times. The chain recombines TRBV15 with TRBJ2-7; 8 positions match TRBD2. CDR3 length equals 14 residues. Germline V gene lookup returns CDR1 LNHNV and CDR2 YYDKDF (reference sequence). With V trimmed by 5 bases and J by 5 bases, 8 bases remained unmatched. Written as DNA, the CDR3 is TGTGCCACCAGCTTGGGACTAGAGGCTAACGAGCAGTACTTC. Amino acid sequence: CATSLGLEANEQYF.

This clone has a single count. The rearrangement joins TRBV5-1 to TRBJ2-3, with 7 bases identical to TRBD2. The germline V gene has CDR1 SGHRS and CDR2 YFSETQ. The length of the CDR3 is 14 residues. After removal of 4 bases from V and 3 bases from J, the junction contained 5 bases not matched to a gene. The CDR3 sequence is CASSAGLETDTQYF. The CDR3 DNA sequence: TGCGCCAGCAGCGCTGGACTAGAGACAGATACGCAGTATTTT. Full variable domain (missing parts from reference TRBV5-1 and TRBJ2-3): KAGVTQTPRYLIKTRGQQVTLSCSPISGHRSVSWYQQTPGQGLQFLFEYFSETQRNKGNFPGRFSGRQFSNSRSEMNVSTLELGDSALYLCASSAGLETDTQYFGPGTRLTVL.

This clone was counted once. This chain links TRBV6-6 with TRBJ2-3; D not certain. The V end lost 6 bases, the J end lost 2 bases, and 3 bases lay between the germline ends. Germline CDR1 is MNHNY and CDR2 is SVGAGI (reference sequence). CDR3 size: 11 residues. CDR3 amino acids: CASRYTDTQYF. The CDR3 nucleotides read TGTGCCAGCAGGTACACAGATACGCAGTATTTT.

This clone was counted once. The chain joins TRBV25-1 to TRBJ1-6; 7 positions agree with TRBD1. The CDR3 extends over 15 amino acids. Per germline, CDR1 MGHDK and CDR2 SYGVNS. J lost 7 bases, V lost 1 base, and 4 bases had no gene match. Here the CDR3 DNA reads TGTGCCAGCAGTGAATGGGACAGCTCCAATTCACCCCTCCACTTT. Its protein is CASSEWDSSNSPLHF.

V is TRBV27 and J is TRBJ2-7, with 8 positions matching TRBD1. The CDR3 consists of 14 residues. V was pared by 5 bases and J by 2 bases, with 5 bases of the junction left unmatched. Germline V gives CDR1 MNHEY, CDR2 SMNVEV (reference sequence). In DNA form, the CDR3 reads TGTGCCAGCAGTCCTGGGACAGGACCCTACGAGCAGTACTTC. It translates to CASSPGTGPYEQYF.

The chain is built from TRBV4-1 and TRBJ2-7, with no clear D. The CDR3 is 13 residues long. The germline V and J ends were trimmed by 1 base and 3 bases, with 7 bases remaining between them. Germline loops: CDR1 MGHRA, CDR2 YSYEKL. DNA of the CDR3: TGCGCCAGCAGCCAAGGTTCTCTCTACGAGCAGTACTTC. It specifies CASSQGSLYEQYF.

The chain uses TRBV7-2 and TRBJ1-3, with 7 nucleotides matching TRBD1. Germline V gives CDR1 SGHTA, CDR2 FQGNSA. The V and J ends lost 3 bases and 0 bases, in that order; junction bases with no gene match: 5. This CDR3 region has 16 residues. The CDR3 spells CASSFYGTVSGNTIYF. The DNA of the CDR3 is TGTGCCAGCAGCTTTTACGGGACAGTCTCTGGAAACACCATATATTTT. Full variable domain (remainder filled in from reference TRBV7-2 and TRBJ1-3): GAGVSQSPSNKVTEKGKDVELRCDPISGHTALYWYRQSLGQGLEFLIYFQGNSAPDKSGLPSDRFSAERTGGSVSTLTIQRTQQEDSAVYLCASSFYGTVSGNTIYFGEGSWLTVV.